This T cell receptor (beta chain) stems from a study of Graves' ophthalmopathy and Graves' hyperthyroidism (dated by TCRdb to the late 2010s). About the full investigation: Peripheral blood samples were taken at the time of initial diagnosis, before any treatment was given. The study used TCR beta repertoire signatures to distinguish Graves' ophthalmopathy from Graves' hyperthyroidism and to predict progression to ophthalmopathy. In total, approximately 130 blood samples were TCR-sequenced: 43 ophthalmopathy, roughly 80 hyperthyroidism and roughly 17 hyperthyroidism-to-ophthalmopathy patients. To explore V-J signatures that distinguish ophthalmopathy from hyperthyroidism, a discovery set of 100 patients was enrolled, made up of around 44 with ophthalmopathy and around 57 with stable hyperthyroidism. An independent validation cohort was composed of approximately 18 hyperthyroidism patients and some 16 patients who later progressed from hyperthyroidism to ophthalmopathy. T-cell repertoires of thyroid tissue and blood were compared in more than five hyperthyroidism patients. Following sample collection, hyperthyroidism patients were given methimazole at a starting dose of 30 mg daily, and ophthalmopathy patients were given high-dose intravenous methylprednisolone. The roughly 90 discovery patients were divided at random into training and test sets in a 7:3 ratio.

Ophthalmopathy patients were characterized by moderately to severely active disease, a Clinical Activity Score of at least 3, a NOSPECS grade of at least 4, and a disease duration under 3 months. Patients with other autoimmune diseases, uncontrolled infections, pregnancy or lactation were excluded from the study. Clinical symptoms, serum thyroxine, TRAb, thyroid ultrasound and orbital computed tomography were used for diagnosis. Using Ficoll-Paque density gradient centrifugation, PBMCs were isolated from 8.5 to 10 ml of fresh peripheral blood. Total RNA was extracted with Trizol reagent and quality-checked on an Agilent 2100 Bioanalyzer. For repertoire sequencing, the TCR beta CDR3 regions were amplified from RNA transcripts. The first round was an RT-PCR using HTBI primers with the Qiagen OneStep RT-PCR kit, and this first round was followed by a second-round multiplex PCR, then size selection and purification. Sequencing of the libraries was carried out on an Illumina HiSeq2000 in paired-end mode with 100 bp reads. Per the source publication's procedure: SOAPnuke was used to process the reads, removing any read that contained adapters or uncalled bases, had a mean Phred below 15, or lacked an exact match to the constant primer or identifier. COPE v1.2.5 was used to merge the high-quality paired reads. Unique nucleotide sequences were defined as clonotypes and aligned to IMGT TRB V, D and J references using MiTCR v1.1. Analysis was restricted to V-J combinations with a frequency above 0.0001, which covered 99% to 99.2% of repertoires. A TCR clonal expansion and chaos score per V-J combination was defined as the ratio of F50 clonal expansion to chaos observed in the TCRdist matrix. Welch's t-statistics and random forest were used to reduce the features to 10 to 15 V-J combinations, which were then used as input to a naive Bayes classifier. The similarity between thyroid and blood repertoires was quantified using the Morisita-Horn index. Using fastp at Q25 and MiXCR, TCRdb reprocessed the public reads and kept productive beta chains. Rows with one shared CDR3 protein collapse into an entry with the most common genes and DNA. TCRdb assigned the V and J calls; the authors' analysis was not used. The sample data list approximately 210,000 distinct CDR3 sequences, and around 30% of these were observed just once. The biggest ten clones account for around 10% of the sample.

This clonotype was seen ten or more times. Its antigen remains undetermined. No base quality information exists; no much larger clone differs at one position. The investigation overall reported the following: In validation, the model predicted ophthalmopathy progression with about 70% sensitivity and roughly 72% specificity; 12 predicted patients were CT-confirmed with GO in a median of around 6 months. No statistical method was used to set the sample size in advance, and the investigators knew which group each participant was assigned to. In cross-validation, the 13-signature model distinguished ophthalmopathy from stable hyperthyroidism with approximately 90% sensitivity and about 81% specificity, and in the test set the corresponding values were 80% and 75%. Most expanded thyroid clonotypes with a frequency above 0.001 also appeared in blood, which suggests that blood repertoires may reflect the immune response in the thyroid.

Reading from cysteine to phenylalanine, the CDR3 counts 14 amino acids. The read is trimmed to its CDR3 DNA, 42 bases read in frame from base 1. The germline V gene sets CDR1 to LGHNA and CDR2 to YNFKEQ. The V end loses 0 bases and the J end loses 6 bases, and a stretch of 11 bases separates them. Recombination joined TRBV4-2 with TRBJ1-1; the D gene is possibly TRBD1, with 5 bases matching. The source of this sequence is a man aged 45-60 years with Graves' ophthalmopathy. Donor details come from another sample of the same person, matched by shared clones. The sample was peripheral blood. The CDR3 here reads CASSQDRETSEAFF. The DNA is as follows: TGTGCCAGCAGCCAAGACAGGGAAACTTCTGAAGCTTTCTTT.